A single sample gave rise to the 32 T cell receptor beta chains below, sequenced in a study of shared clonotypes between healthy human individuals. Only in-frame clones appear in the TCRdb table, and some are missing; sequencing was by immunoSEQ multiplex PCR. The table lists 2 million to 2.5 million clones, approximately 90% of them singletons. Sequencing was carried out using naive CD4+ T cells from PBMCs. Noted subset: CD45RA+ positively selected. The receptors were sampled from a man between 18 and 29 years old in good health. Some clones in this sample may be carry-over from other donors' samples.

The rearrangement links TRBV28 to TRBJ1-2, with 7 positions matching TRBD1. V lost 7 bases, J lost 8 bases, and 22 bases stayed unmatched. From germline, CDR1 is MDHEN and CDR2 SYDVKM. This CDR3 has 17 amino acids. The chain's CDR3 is CASTPGGTDHDLEGYTF. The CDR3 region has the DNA TGTGCCAGCACCCCTGGTGGGACAGACCACGACCTGGAGGGCTACACCTTC.

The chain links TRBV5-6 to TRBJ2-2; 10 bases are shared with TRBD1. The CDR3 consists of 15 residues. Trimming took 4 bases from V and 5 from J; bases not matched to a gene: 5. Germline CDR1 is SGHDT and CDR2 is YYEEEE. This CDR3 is CASSADRGLTGELFF. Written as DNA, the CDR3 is TGTGCCAGCAGCGCCGACAGGGGGCTGACCGGGGAGCTGTTTTTT.

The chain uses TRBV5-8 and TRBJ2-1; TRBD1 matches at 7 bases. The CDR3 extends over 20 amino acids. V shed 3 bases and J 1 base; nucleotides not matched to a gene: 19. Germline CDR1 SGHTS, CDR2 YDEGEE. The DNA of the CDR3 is TGTGCCAGCAGCTACGACCTGCGACAGGGACAACAAGGGTCCTACAATGAGCAGTTCTTC. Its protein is CASSYDLRQGQQGSYNEQFF.

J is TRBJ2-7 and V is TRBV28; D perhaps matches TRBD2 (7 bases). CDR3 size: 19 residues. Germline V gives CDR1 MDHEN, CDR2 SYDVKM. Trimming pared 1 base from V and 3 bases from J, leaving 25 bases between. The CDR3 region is CASSLSQGGGIRPIYEQYF. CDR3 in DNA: TGTGCCAGCAGTTTATCGCAGGGCGGGGGCATTCGCCCAATCTACGAGCAGTACTTC.

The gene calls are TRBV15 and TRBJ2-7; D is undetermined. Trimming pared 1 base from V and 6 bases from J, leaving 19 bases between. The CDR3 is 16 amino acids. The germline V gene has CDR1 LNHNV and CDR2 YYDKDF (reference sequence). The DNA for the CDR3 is TGTGCCACCAGCAGAGGAACGGCATATAATTTGGTCGAGCAGTACTTC. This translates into CATSRGTAYNLVEQYF.

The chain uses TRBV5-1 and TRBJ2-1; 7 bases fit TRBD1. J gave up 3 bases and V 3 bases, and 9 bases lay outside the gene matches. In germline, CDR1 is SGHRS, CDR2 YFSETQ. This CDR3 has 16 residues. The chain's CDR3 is CASSSTGAGGYNEQFF. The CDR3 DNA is TGCGCCAGCAGCTCCACAGGGGCAGGAGGCTACAATGAGCAGTTCTTC.

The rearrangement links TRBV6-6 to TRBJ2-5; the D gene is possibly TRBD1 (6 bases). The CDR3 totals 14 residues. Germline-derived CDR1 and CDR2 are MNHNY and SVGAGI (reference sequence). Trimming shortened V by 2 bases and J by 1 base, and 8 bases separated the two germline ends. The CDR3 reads CASSYGGFQETQYF. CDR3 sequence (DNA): TGTGCCAGCAGTTACGGGGGCTTCCAAGAGACCCAGTACTTC.

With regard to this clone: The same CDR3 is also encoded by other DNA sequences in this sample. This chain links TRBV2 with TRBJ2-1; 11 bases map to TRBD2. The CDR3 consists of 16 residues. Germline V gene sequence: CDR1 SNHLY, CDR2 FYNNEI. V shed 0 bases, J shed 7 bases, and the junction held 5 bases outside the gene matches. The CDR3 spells CASSEASGRAENEQFF. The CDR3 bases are TGTGCCAGCAGTGAAGCTAGCGGGAGGGCCGAGAATGAGCAGTTCTTC.

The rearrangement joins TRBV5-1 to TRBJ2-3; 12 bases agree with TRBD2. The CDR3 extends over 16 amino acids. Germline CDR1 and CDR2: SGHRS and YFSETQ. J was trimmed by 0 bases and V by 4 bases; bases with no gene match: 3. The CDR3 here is CASSDGTSGSTDTQYF. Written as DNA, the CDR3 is TGCGCCAGCAGCGACGGGACTAGCGGGAGCACAGATACGCAGTATTTT.

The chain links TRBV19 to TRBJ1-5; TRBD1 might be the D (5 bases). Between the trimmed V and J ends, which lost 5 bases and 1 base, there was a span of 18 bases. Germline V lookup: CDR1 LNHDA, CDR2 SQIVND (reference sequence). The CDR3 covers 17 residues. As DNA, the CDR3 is TGTGCCAGTAGTGGTGTTTTGGGGGTATGGAGCAATCAGCCCCAGCATTTT. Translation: CASSGVLGVWSNQPQHF.

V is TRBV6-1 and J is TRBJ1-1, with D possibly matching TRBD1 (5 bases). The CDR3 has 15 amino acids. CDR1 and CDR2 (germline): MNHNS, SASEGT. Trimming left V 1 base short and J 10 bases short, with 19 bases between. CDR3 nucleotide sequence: TGTGCCAGCAGTGAAGATCCAGGGCGTTTGGAGGGAGCTTTCTTT. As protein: CASSEDPGRLEGAFF.

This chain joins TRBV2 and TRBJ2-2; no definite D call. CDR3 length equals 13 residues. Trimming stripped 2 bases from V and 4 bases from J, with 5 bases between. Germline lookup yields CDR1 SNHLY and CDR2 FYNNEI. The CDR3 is CASSESFTGELFF. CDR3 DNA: TGTGCCAGCAGTGAATCCTTCACCGGGGAGCTGTTTTTT. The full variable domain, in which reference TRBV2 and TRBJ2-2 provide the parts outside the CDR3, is EPEVTQTPSHQVTQMGQEVILRCVPISNHLYFYWYRQILGQKVEFLVSFYNNEISEKSEIFDDQFSVERPDGSNFTLKIRSTKLEDSAMYFCASSESFTGELFFGEGSRLTVL.

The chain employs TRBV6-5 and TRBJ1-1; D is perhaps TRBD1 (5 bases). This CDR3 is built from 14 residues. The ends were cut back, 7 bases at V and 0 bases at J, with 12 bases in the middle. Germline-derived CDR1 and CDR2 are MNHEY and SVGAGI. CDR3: CASKGRKMNTEAFF. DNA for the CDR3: TGTGCCAGCAAGGGACGGAAGATGAACACTGAAGCTTTCTTT.

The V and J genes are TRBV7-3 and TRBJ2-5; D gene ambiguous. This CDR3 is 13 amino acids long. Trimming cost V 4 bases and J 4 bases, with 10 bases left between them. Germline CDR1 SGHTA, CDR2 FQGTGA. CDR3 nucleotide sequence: TGTGCCAGCAGCTCCGGGCCCCTAGAGACCCAGTACTTC. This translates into CASSSGPLETQYF.

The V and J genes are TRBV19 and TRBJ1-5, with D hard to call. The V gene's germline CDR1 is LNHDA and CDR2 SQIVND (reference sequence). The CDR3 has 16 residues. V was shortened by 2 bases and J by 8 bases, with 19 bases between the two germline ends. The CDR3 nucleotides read TGTGCCAGTAGTATAATGAACAGTCCGGGATTGGAGCCCCAGCATTTT. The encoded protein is CASSIMNSPGLEPQHF.

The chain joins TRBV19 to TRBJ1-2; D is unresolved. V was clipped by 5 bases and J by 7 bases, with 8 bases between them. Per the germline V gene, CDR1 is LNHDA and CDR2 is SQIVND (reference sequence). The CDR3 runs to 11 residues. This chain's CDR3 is CASSASSGYTF. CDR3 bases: TGTGCCAGTAGTGCCTCCTCTGGCTACACCTTC.

As DNA, the CDR3 is TGTGCCAGCAGTTTAAGGGAGAGGAGCGGCTACACCTTC. Translation: CASSLRERSGYTF. The chain joins TRBV28 to TRBJ1-2; D not certain. From germline, CDR1 is MDHEN and CDR2 SYDVKM. This CDR3 region has 13 residues. V lost 2 bases and J lost 8, with 12 bases in between.

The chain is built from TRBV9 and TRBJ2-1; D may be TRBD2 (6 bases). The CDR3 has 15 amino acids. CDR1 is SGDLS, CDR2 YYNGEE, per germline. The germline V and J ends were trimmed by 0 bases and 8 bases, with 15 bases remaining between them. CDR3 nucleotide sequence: TGTGCCAGCAGCGTAGTAGCGGACTCCAATTATGAGCAGTTCTTC. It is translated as CASSVVADSNYEQFF. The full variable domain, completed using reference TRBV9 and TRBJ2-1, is DSGVTQTPKHLITATGQRVTLRCSPRSGDLSVYWYQQSLDQGLQFLIQYYNGEERAKGNILERFSAQQFPDLHSELNLSSLELGDSALYFCASSVVADSNYEQFFGPGTRLTVL.

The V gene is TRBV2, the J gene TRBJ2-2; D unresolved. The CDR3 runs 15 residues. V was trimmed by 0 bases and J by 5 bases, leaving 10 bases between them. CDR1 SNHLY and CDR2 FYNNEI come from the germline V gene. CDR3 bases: TGTGCCAGCAGTGAAGCGCTGGCGCGTACCGGGGAGCTGTTTTTT. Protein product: CASSEALARTGELFF.

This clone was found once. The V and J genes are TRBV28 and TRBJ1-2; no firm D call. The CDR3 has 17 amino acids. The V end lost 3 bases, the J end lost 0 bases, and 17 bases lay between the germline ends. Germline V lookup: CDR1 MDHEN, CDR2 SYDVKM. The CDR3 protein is CASSFILLSQTNYGYTF. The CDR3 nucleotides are TGTGCCAGCAGTTTTATTCTATTGAGTCAGACTAACTATGGCTACACCTTC.

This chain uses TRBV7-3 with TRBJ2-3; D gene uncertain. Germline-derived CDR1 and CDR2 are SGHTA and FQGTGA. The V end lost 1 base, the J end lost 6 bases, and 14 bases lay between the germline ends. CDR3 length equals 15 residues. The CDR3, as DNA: TGTGCCAGCAGCTTAAGCGGTGGGTTGGGGGATACGCAGTATTTT. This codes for CASSLSGGLGDTQYF.

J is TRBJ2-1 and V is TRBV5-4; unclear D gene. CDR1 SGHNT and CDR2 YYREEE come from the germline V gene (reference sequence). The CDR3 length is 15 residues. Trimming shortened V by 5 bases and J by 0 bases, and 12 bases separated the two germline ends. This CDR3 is CASSGRKSSYNEQFF. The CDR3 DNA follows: TGTGCCAGCAGTGGACGGAAAAGCTCCTACAATGAGCAGTTCTTC.

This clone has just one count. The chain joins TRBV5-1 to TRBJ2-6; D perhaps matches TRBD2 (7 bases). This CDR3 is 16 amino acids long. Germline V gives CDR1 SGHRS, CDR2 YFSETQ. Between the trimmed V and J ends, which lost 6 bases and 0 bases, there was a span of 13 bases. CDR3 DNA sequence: TGCGCCAGCAACAGGGACTATAACTCTGGGGCCAACGTCCTGACTTTC. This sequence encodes CASNRDYNSGANVLTF.

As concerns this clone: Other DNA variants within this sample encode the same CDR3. CDR3: CASSLGLTYEQYF. CDR3 bases: TGCGCCAGCAGCTTGGGACTAACTTACGAGCAGTACTTC. The V gene is TRBV5-1, the J gene TRBJ2-7; TRBD2 is a possible D gene (5 bases). The CDR3 extends over 13 amino acids. The germline CDR1 and CDR2 sequences are SGHRS and YFSETQ. Between the trimmed V and J ends, which lost 0 bases and 4 bases, there was a span of 8 bases.

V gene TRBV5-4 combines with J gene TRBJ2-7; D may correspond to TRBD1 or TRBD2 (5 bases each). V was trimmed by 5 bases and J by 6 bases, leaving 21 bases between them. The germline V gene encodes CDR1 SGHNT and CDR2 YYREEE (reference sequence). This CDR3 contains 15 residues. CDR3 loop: CASSSDQLRGLEQYF. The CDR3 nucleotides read TGTGCCAGCAGTTCCGACCAACTCCGGGGCCTCGAGCAGTACTTC.

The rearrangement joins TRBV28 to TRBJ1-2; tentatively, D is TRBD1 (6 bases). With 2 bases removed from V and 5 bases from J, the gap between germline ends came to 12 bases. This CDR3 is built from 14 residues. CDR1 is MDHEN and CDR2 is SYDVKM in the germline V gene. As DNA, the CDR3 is TGTGCCAGCAGTTTACCGGGGGCGGGGTATGGCTACACCTTC. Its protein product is CASSLPGAGYGYTF.

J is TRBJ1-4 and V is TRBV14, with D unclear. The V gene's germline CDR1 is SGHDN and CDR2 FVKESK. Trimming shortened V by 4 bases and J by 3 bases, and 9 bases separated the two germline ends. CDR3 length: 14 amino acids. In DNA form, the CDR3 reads TGTGCCAGCAGCCCGACCCTAGCTAATGAAAAACTGTTTTTT. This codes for CASSPTLANEKLFF.

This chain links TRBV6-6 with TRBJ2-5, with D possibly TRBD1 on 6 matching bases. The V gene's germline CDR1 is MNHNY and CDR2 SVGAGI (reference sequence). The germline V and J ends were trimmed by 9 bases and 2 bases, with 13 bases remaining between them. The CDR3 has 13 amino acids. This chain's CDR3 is CASKARGQETQYF. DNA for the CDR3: TGTGCCAGTAAAGCCAGGGGACAAGAGACCCAGTACTTC.

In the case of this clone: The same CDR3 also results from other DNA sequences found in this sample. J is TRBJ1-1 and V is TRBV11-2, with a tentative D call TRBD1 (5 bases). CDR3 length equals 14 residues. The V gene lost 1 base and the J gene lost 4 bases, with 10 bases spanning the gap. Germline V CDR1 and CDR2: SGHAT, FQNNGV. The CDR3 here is CASSLGGAGTEAFF. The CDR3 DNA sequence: TGTGCCAGCAGCTTAGGAGGGGCTGGCACTGAAGCTTTCTTT.

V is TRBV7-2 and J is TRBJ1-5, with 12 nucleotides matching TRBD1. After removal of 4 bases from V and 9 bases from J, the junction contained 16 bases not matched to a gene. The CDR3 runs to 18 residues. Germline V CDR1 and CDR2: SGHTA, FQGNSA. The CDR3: CASSSPLGTGGRYAPQHF. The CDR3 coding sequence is TGTGCCAGCAGCTCTCCCCTTGGGACAGGGGGCAGGTACGCGCCCCAGCATTTT.

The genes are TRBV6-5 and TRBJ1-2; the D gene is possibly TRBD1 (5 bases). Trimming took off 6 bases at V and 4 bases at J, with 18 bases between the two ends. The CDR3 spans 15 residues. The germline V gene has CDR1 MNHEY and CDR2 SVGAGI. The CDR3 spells CASSPTLQGRYGYTF. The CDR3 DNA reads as TGTGCCAGCAGCCCGACCCTTCAGGGCCGCTATGGCTACACCTTC.

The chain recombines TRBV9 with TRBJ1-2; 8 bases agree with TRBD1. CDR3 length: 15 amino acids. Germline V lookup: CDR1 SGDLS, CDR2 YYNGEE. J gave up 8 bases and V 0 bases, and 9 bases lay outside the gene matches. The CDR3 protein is CASSVDGRQGLGYTF. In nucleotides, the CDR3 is TGTGCCAGCAGCGTAGATGGGCGACAGGGGTTAGGCTACACCTTC.